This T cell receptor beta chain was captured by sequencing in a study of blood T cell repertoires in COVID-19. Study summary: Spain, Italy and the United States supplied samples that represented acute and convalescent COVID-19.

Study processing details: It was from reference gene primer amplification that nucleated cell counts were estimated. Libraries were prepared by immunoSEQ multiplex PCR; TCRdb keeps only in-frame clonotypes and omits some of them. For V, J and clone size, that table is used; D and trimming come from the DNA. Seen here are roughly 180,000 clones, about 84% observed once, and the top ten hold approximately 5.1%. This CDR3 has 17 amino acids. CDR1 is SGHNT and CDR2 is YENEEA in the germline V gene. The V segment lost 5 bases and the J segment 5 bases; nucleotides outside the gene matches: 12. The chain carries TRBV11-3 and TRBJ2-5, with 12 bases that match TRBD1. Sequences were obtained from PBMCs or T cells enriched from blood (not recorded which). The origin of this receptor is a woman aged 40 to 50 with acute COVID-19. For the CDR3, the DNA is TGTGCCAGCAGCCGTCCGGGACAGGGGGCGATTGGGGAGACCCAGTACTTC. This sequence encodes CASSRPGQGAIGETQYF.